This T cell receptor beta chain was retrieved from a study of T cell responses to AZD1222 COVID-19 vaccine. Points from the study as a whole: Only a handful of AZD1222 recipients, six or seven in all, had baseline seropositivity. Unmutated variant regions reportedly attract nearly half of all spike-specific TCRs. Elevations in Spike-specific TCR breadth and depth followed administration of two AZD1222 doses.

The CDR3 totals 15 residues. CDR1 LNHNV and CDR2 YYDKDF come from the germline V gene (reference sequence). Trimming took 8 bases from V and 1 from J; bases not matched to a gene: 5. Profiled with immunoSEQ multiplex PCR; TCRdb holds only in-frame clones, not every one. The table includes more than 250,000 clones, 85% to 95% detected once. Concerning this clone: The antigen remains undetermined.

The chain combines TRBV15 with TRBJ2-2; 9 positions match TRBD2. The sample consisted of peripheral blood, taken on day 0 of AZD1222 vaccination. The receptor was derived from an adult in good health. The chain's CDR3 is CATRRGGQNTGELFF. In nucleotides, the CDR3 is TGTGCCACCCGGCGGGGGGGGCAGAACACCGGGGAGCTGTTTTTT.